This T cell receptor (beta chain) was retrieved from a study of T cell repertoires in cytomegalovirus infection. About this clonotype itself: Its antigen is still unknown.

This CDR3 has 13 amino acids. Per the germline V gene, CDR1 is SQVTM and CDR2 is ANQGSEA. The trim removed 6 bases at V and 2 bases at J, leaving 3 bases unmatched. MiXCR, run by TCRdb on the reads, gives a single entry per CDR3 protein. The sample has about 920,000 distinct CDR3 sequences; roughly 31% are singletons. The chain is built from TRBV29-1 and TRBJ1-5; 8 nucleotides align to TRBD1. The origin of this receptor is a human donor in good health (CMV status not recorded). Some clones in this sample may be carry-over from other donors' samples. The input for sequencing was cultured CD8+ T cells from PBMCs, taken from culture after CMV antigen stimulation. The CDR3 coding sequence is TGCAGCGTCGGGACAGGCGGCAATCAGCCCCAGCATTTT. Translation: CSVGTGGNQPQHF.